This T cell receptor beta chain was found in a study of metastatic and nonmetastatic thyroid tumors. Study background: Repertoires were compared across blood and tumor or nodule tissue from malignant and benign thyroid patients.

From the PCR reads, TCRdb re-called clones with MiXCR. This sample has 15,000 to 18,000 clones, with approximately 20% found just once. This clone is deemed medium-sized (0.01 to 0.1%). Every patient was untreated before thyroid surgery. The V and J ends lost 1 base and 0 bases respectively, with 6 bases between them. CDR1 KGHDR and CDR2 SFDVKD come from the germline V gene. The CDR3 contains 15 residues. This sequence was found in a female donor with papillary thyroid cancer or a benign thyroid nodule (not recorded which). Some clones in this sample may be carry-over from other donors' samples. The sample was tumor tissue. The V and J genes are TRBV24-1 and TRBJ2-1; D not resolved. The CDR3 region has the DNA TGTGCCACCAGTGATTTTCGTAGCTCCTACAATGAGCAGTTCTTC. Translated: CATSDFRSSYNEQFF.